This T cell receptor beta chain was recorded in a study of patients and donors after allogeneic stem cell transplantation. TCRdb recomputed calls from the RT-PCR reads with MiXCR, one row per CDR3 protein. The data hold roughly 960,000 distinct CDR3 sequences, with more than 15% observed a single time. The germline V and J ends were trimmed by 4 bases and 4 bases, with 16 bases remaining between them. The CDR3 totals 16 residues. Germline lookup yields CDR1 MGHRA and CDR2 YSYEKL. This clonotype was sampled from a human donor who was either an allogeneic HSCT recipient or a stem cell or donor lymphocyte infusion donor (not recorded which). It is not recorded whose cells these are; they may come from a transplant donor. The sample consisted of blood, either unsorted or a sorted T cell fraction (not recorded which). The chain carries TRBV4-1 and TRBJ1-4; no reliable D call. The CDR3 sequence is CASSPQVIGNNEKLFF. CDR3 bases: TGCGCCAGCAGCCCCCAAGTAATAGGAAATAATGAAAAACTGTTTTTT.